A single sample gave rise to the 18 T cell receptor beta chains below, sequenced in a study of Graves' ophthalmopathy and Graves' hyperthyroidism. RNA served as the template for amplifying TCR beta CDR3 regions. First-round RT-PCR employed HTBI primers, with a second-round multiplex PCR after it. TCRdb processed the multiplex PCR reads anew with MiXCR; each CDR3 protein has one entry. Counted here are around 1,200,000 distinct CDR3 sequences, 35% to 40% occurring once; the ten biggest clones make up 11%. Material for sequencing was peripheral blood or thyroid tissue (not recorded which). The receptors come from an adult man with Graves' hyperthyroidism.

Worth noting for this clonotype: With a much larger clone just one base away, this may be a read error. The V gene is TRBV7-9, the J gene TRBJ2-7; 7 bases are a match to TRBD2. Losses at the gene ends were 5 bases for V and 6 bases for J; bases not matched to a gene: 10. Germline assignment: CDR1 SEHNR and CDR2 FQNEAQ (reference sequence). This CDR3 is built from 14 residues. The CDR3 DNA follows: TGTGCCAGCAGCCGGGACTACCGCGGTCGCGAGCAGTACTTC. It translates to CASSRDYRGREQYF.

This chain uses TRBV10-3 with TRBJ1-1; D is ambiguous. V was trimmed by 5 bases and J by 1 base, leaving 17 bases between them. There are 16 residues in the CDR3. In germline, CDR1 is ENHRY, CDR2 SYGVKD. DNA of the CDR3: TGTGCCATCAGTTACGTCCAGAACACTCGGAACACTGAAGCTTTCTTT. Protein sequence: CAISYVQNTRNTEAFF.

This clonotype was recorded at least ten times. CDR3 nucleotides: TGCAGTGCTAGAGATCAACCACCAGAGACCCAGTACTTC. Translating it yields CSARDQPPETQYF. V gene TRBV20-1 combines with J gene TRBJ2-5; D gene unclear. This CDR3 is built from 13 residues. CDR1 and CDR2 from the germline V gene are DFQATT and SNEGSKA (reference sequence). V lost 0 bases and J 4 bases, leaving 9 bases between the germline ends.

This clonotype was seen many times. CDR3 protein: CASSRRGGGAFF. CDR3 nucleotide sequence: TGTGCCAGCAGCCGAAGGGGCGGGGGAGCTTTCTTT. The genes are TRBV12-3 or TRBV12-4 and TRBJ1-1; TRBD1 is a possible D gene (5 bases). V was cut by 6 bases and J by 10 bases, with 15 bases left in between. The CDR3 has 12 residues.

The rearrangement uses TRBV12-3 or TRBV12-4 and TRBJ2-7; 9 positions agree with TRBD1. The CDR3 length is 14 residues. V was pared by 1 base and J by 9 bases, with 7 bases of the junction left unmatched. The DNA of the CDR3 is TGTGCCAGCAGTTTAGGGACAGGACAGGGGAGGCAGTACTTC. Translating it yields CASSLGTGQGRQYF.

The CDR3 spells CASSLGQGGELFF. CDR3 coding DNA: TGCGCCAGCAGCTTGGGACAGGGTGGCGAGCTGTTTTTT. The chain has TRBV5-1 and TRBJ2-2; 7 nucleotides match TRBD1. There are 13 residues in the CDR3. The V segment lost 0 bases and the J segment 11 bases; nucleotides outside the gene matches: 4. Germline assignment: CDR1 SGHRS and CDR2 YFSETQ. The full variable domain, with the rest looked up from reference TRBV5-1 and TRBJ2-2, is KAGVTQTPRYLIKTRGQQVTLSCSPISGHRSVSWYQQTPGQGLQFLFEYFSETQRNKGNFPGRFSGRQFSNSRSEMNVSTLELGDSALYLCASSLGQGGELFFGEGSRLTVL.

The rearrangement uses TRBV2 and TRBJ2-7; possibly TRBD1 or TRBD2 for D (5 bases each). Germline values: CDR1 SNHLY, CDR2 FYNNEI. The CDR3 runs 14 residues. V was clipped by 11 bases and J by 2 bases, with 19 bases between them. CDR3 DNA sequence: TGTGCCGGAGGACCGGAACAGGCCGCCTACGAGCAGTACTTC. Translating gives CAGGPEQAAYEQYF.

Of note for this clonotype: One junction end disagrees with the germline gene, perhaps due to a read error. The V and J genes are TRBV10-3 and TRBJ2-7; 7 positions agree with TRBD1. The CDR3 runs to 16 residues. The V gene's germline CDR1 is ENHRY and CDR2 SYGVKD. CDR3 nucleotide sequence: TGTGCCAGCAGTGAAATGATACAGGGGTCCCACTACGAGCAGTACTTC. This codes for CASSEMIQGSHYEQYF.

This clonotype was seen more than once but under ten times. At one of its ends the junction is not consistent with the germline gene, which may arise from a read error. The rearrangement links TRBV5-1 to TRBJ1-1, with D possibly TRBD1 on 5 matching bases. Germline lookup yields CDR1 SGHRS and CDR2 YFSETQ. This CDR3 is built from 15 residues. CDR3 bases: TGTGCCAGCAGGCCTTTCGGGACGGTGAACACTGAAGCTTTCTTT. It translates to CASRPFGTVNTEAFF. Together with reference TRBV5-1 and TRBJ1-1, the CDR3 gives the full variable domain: KAGVTQTPRYLIKTRGQQVTLSCSPISGHRSVSWYQQTPGQGLQFLFEYFSETQRNKGNFPGRFSGRQFSNSRSEMNVSTLELGDSALYLCASRPFGTVNTEAFFGQGTRLTVV.

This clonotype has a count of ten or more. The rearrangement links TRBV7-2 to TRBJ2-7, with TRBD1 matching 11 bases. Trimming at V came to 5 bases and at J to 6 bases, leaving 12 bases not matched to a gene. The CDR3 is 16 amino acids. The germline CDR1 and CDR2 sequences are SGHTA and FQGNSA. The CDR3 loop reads CASSPRPGQGAGEQYF. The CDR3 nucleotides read TGTGCCAGCAGCCCACGCCCAGGACAGGGGGCGGGCGAGCAGTACTTC.

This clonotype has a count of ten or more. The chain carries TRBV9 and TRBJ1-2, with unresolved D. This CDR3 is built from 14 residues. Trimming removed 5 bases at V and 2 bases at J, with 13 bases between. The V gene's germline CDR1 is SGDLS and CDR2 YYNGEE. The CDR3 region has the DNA TGTGCCAGCAGAACAGAGGATTCGAACTATGGCTACACCTTC. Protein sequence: CASRTEDSNYGYTF.

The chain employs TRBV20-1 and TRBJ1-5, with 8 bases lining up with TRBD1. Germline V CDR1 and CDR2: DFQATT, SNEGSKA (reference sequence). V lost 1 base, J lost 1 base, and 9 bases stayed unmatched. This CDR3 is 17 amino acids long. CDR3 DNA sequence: TGCAGTGCTAGAGGACAGGGGCCTCTCGAGAGCAATCAGCCCCAGCATTTT. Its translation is CSARGQGPLESNQPQHF.

The CDR3 sequence: CAWRAGQFVPYEQYF. The DNA for the CDR3 is TGTGCCTGGAGAGCCGGACAGTTTGTCCCCTACGAGCAGTACTTC. V and J are TRBV30 and TRBJ2-7; TRBD1 is a possible D gene (6 bases). Germline V gene lookup returns CDR1 GTSNPN and CDR2 SVGIG (reference sequence). This CDR3 has 15 residues. Trimming left V 3 bases short and J 2 bases short, with 17 bases between.

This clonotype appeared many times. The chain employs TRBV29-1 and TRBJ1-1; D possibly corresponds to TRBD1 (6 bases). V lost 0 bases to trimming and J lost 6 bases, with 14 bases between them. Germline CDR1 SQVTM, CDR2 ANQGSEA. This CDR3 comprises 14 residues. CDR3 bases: TGCAGCGTTGAAGAGACAGGCTTGTGGGCTGAAGCTTTCTTT. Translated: CSVEETGLWAEAFF.

The CDR3 bases are TGTGCCAGCAGCTTGTGGGGGGATAGCAACTACGAGCAGTACTTC. This translates into CASSLWGDSNYEQYF. The rearrangement uses TRBV5-5 and TRBJ2-7, with D maybe TRBD2 (6 bases). The V and J ends lost 1 base and 3 bases respectively, with 14 bases between them. The CDR3 sequence is 15 residues long. CDR1 is SGHKS, CDR2 YYEKEE, per germline (reference sequence).

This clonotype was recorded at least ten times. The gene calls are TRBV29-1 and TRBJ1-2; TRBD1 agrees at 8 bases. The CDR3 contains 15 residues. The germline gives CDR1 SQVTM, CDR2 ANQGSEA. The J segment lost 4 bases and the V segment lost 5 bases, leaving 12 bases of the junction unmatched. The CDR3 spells CSVPEGTGGRYGYTF. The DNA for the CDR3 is TGCAGCGTTCCCGAAGGTACAGGGGGTCGCTATGGCTACACCTTC.

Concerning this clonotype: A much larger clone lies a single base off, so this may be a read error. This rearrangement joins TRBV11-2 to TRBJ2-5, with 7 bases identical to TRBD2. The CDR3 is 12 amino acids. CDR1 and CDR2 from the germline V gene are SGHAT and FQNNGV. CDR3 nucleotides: TGTACCAGCAGCTTGTGGGGGGGGACCCAGTACTTC. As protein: CTSSLWGGTQYF.

The CDR3 sequence: CASSCAMPHEAFF. CDR3 DNA sequence: TGTGCCAGCAGCTGCGCCATGCCACATGAAGCTTTCTTT. The V gene is TRBV9, the J gene TRBJ1-1; the D is unclear. Trimming pared 4 bases from V and 7 bases from J, leaving 14 bases between. Per the germline V gene, CDR1 is SGDLS and CDR2 is YYNGEE. The CDR3 sequence is 13 residues long.